The clone carrying this T cell receptor (beta chain) was picked up many times. Its target is unknown. TCRdb ran MiXCR on the RACE reads and lists one entry per CDR3 protein. The repertoire holds a few hundred thousand distinct CDR3 sequences, with roughly 7.7% as singletons. The sample originates from a study of human T cells and chemical hapten exposure. Findings and caveats of the study: The study found that DPC sensitization did not change TCRs above 1 in 1000 frequency.

Germline CDR1 reads MDHEN; CDR2 reads SYDVKM. The CDR3 extends over 13 amino acids. V lost 4 bases and J lost 5, with 11 bases in between. Documented time point: pre-sensitization, week 0. The treatment here: therapeutic diphenylcyclopropenone sensitization with weekly scalp DPC. This sequence joins TRBV28 and TRBJ1-2; a weak D match, TRBD1 (5 bases). This TCR derives from a young man with alopecia areata. Some clones in this sample may be carry-over from other donors' samples. The specimen comprised whole blood, sampled in connection with sensitization to the hapten diphenylcyclopropenone (DPC). This chain's CDR3 is CASSSFDSYGYTF. The CDR3, as DNA: TGTGCCAGCAGTTCCTTCGACAGTTATGGCTACACCTTC.